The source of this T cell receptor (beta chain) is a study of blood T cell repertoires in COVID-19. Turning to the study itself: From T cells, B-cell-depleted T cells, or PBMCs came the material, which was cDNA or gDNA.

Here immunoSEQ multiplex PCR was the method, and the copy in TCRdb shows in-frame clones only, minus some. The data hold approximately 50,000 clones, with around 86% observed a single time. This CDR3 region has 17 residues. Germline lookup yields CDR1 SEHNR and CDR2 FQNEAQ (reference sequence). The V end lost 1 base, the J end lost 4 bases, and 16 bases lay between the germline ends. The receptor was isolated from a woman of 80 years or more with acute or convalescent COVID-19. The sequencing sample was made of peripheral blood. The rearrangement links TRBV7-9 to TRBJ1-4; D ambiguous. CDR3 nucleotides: TGTGCCAGCAGCTTAGGGGGTAGCCGGGATCTTAATGAAAAACTGTTTTTT. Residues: CASSLGGSRDLNEKLFF.